This T cell receptor (beta chain) is drawn from a study of blood T cell repertoires in COVID-19. Study details: Samples taken during acute and convalescent COVID-19 were collected in the United States, Italy and Spain.

Source study methods: Scientists estimated how many nucleated cells there were by amplifying reference gene primers. TCRdb's table, derived via immunoSEQ multiplex PCR, lists solely in-frame clones and lacks some. The V and J calls and clone size are taken from that table; D and trimming were inferred from the DNA. The sample has 160,000 or so clones, about 83% seen once; the top ten hold 14%. The V and J ends lost 11 bases and 6 bases respectively, with 17 bases between them. This CDR3 has 12 residues. CDR1 is LNHDA and CDR2 is SQIVND in the germline V gene (reference sequence). The TCR was taken from a woman of 80 years or more with acute or convalescent COVID-19. The chain combines TRBV19 with TRBJ2-7; D is perhaps TRBD1 (5 bases). The sequencing sample was made of peripheral blood. The chain's CDR3 is CACKGRYGEQYF. Written as DNA, the CDR3 is TGTGCCTGTAAGGGGCGGTACGGCGAGCAGTACTTC.